This TCR beta chain was obtained from a study of CD8 T cells in Susac syndrome. For the study at large: When their blood was taken, the Susac syndrome patients had either not yet had any therapy, were taking corticosteroids, or were taking intravenous immunoglobulin alone.

High-throughput TCR beta sequencing covered peripheral CD8+ and CD4+ T cells. Study-wide findings and caveats: As acknowledged by the study, its TCR sequencing and HLA analysis included a relatively small number of individuals.

The RNA, about 0.5 to 1 ug, was put through reverse transcription using random hexamers. From the immunoSEQ multiplex PCR reads, TCRdb called clonotypes with MiXCR, one entry per CDR3 protein. The sample has around 170,000 distinct CDR3 sequences; roughly 95% are singletons. The germline CDR1 and CDR2 sequences are MNHEY and SMNVEV (reference sequence). V was shortened by 4 bases and J by 8 bases, with 18 bases between the two germline ends. This CDR3 has 15 residues. With regard to this clonotype: Its antigen is unidentified.

The sequence derives from a human donor with Susac syndrome. Sequencing was performed on CD4+ T cells from PBMCs. The rearrangement joins TRBV27 to TRBJ1-5; D remains ambiguous. The CDR3 DNA is TGTGCCAGCAGTTCCGCCCGCTGGGCTCTTGAGCCCCAGCATTTT. It yields the protein CASSSARWALEPQHF.